This T cell receptor beta chain was sequenced for a study of blood T cell repertoires in COVID-19. Whole-study context: The origin of the acute and convalescent COVID-19 samples was the United States, Italy and Spain. In each case, the material was cDNA or gDNA derived from T cells, B-cell-depleted T cells, or PBMCs.

Source study methods: Cell counts per sample came from amplifying reference gene primers. Clones were sequenced by immunoSEQ multiplex PCR, and TCRdb holds only the in-frame ones, with some missing. That table gives V, J and clone size, and the DNA gave D and trimming. The top ten clones hold 1.5% to 2% of a sample with more than 300,000 clones, roughly 82% of them seen once. The germline V gene encodes CDR1 MDHEN and CDR2 SYDVKM. Trimming cost V 4 bases and J 2 bases; bases outside gene matches: 8. This CDR3 contains 16 residues. This rearrangement joins TRBV28 to TRBJ2-3; 8 positions match TRBD1. Sample: peripheral blood. The clonotype comes from a woman aged 50 to 65 with acute or convalescent COVID-19. This CDR3 reads CASSSRGQADTDTQYF. Here the CDR3 DNA reads TGTGCCAGCAGTTCTCGGGGACAGGCCGACACAGATACGCAGTATTTT.